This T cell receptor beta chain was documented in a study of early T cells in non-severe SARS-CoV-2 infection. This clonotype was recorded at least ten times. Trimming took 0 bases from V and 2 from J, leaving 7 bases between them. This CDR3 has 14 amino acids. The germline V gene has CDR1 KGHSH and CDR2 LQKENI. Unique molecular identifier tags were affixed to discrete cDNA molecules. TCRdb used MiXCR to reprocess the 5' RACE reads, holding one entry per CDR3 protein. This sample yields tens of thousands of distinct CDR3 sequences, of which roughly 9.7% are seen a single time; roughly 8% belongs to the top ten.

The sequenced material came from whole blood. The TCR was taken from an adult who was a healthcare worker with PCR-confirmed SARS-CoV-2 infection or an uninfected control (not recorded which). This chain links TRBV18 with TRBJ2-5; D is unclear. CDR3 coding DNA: TGTGCCAGCTCACCACCGGGTCCGCAAGAGACCCAGTACTTC. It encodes CASSPPGPQETQYF.